The clone carrying this T cell receptor (beta chain) was seen a few times. Study processing details: The authors estimated nucleated cell counts from reference gene primer amplification. The method was immunoSEQ multiplex PCR; TCRdb's version includes in-frame clones alone and lacks a portion of them. V, J and clone size are those of that table, while D and trimming were read from the DNA. The table includes about 200,000 clones, about 82% detected once. With 3 bases removed from V and 1 base from J, the gap between germline ends came to 9 bases. This CDR3 comprises 15 residues. Germline values: CDR1 MRHNA, CDR2 SNTAGT. Enrolled through a virtual design, the participants were between about 18 and 100 years of age and came from 24 US areas. The source of the sample is a study of blood T cell repertoires in COVID-19.

The chain is built from TRBV6-4 and TRBJ1-4; D is undetermined. The sample consisted of PBMCs or T cells enriched from blood (not recorded which). This TCR was sampled from a man in his forties with acute COVID-19. The CDR3 sequence is CASSEDAGTNEKLFF. DNA for the CDR3: TGTGCCAGCAGTGAGGATGCGGGAACTAATGAAAAACTGTTTTTT.